This is a list of T cell receptor beta chains from one sample in a study of T-cell reconstitution after alpha-beta-depleted transplantation in children. TCRdb analysed the PCR reads with MiXCR anew, one entry per CDR3 protein. The profile shows about 210,000 distinct CDR3 sequences, approximately 17% of them singletons. The source was PBMCs, mostly from graft donor cells, collected 360 days after TCRalphabeta/CD19-depleted stem cell transplant. All receptors derive from a male patient between 2 and 10 years old who had a stem cell transplant for acute lymphoblastic leukemia, so the T cells may come from the graft donor. Both conserved end residues are part of each CDR3. Fields, in order: D gene, J gene, clone size, V gene, CDR3 DNA, CDR3 protein. A D gene is named only where the DNA matches it firmly. Expanded clones get a size class; other rows say once, few or many, or leave the size out.

D gene: NA; J gene: TRBJ2-5; clone size: few; V gene: TRBV7-8; CDR3 DNA: TGTGCCAGCAGCTTTCAAGCCCAAGAGACCCAGTACTTC; CDR3 protein: CASSFQAQETQYF
D gene: NA; J gene: TRBJ1-1; clone size: few; V gene: TRBV20-1; CDR3 DNA: TGCAGTGCCCCCCGTCCTGGGGGACGGCGGAACACTGAAGCTTTCTTT; CDR3 protein: CSAPRPGGRRNTEAFF
D gene: NA; J gene: TRBJ2-7; clone size: few; V gene: TRBV5-1; CDR3 DNA: TGCGCCAGCAGCTTGGAGGGCGACTGGGCAAGAGAGCAGTACTTC; CDR3 protein: CASSLEGDWAREQYF
D gene: NA; J gene: TRBJ1-3; clone size: few; V gene: TRBV5-1; CDR3 DNA: TGCGCCAGCAGTGAGGGCTCTGGAAACACCATATATTTT; CDR3 protein: CASSEGSGNTIYF
D gene: TRBD1; J gene: TRBJ2-4; clone size: few; V gene: TRBV5-1; CDR3 DNA: TGCGCCAGCAGAGAACAGGGGAGAGGGTCCAAAAACATTCAGTACTTC; CDR3 protein: CASREQGRGSKNIQYF
D gene: NA; J gene: TRBJ1-1; clone size: NA; V gene: TRBV15; CDR3 DNA: TGTGCCACCAGCCAATTTGTGACTGAAGCTTTCTTT; CDR3 protein: CATSQFVTEAFF
D gene: NA; J gene: TRBJ2-5; clone size: NA; V gene: TRBV3-1; CDR3 DNA: TGTGCCAGCACCAACCAGCTCCGGGGGGCAAAAGAGACCCAGTACTTC; CDR3 protein: CASTNQLRGAKETQYF
D gene: NA; J gene: TRBJ1-1; clone size: few; V gene: TRBV6-1; CDR3 DNA: TGTGCCAGCAAGGAACAGGGTTGGAGGGACACTGAAGCTTTCTTT; CDR3 protein: CASKEQGWRDTEAFF
D gene: NA; J gene: TRBJ2-2; clone size: NA; V gene: TRBV6-5; CDR3 DNA: TGTGCCAGCACCGGAGGCGGGGAGCTGTTTTTT; CDR3 protein: CASTGGGELFF
D gene: TRBD1; J gene: TRBJ1-2; clone size: NA; V gene: TRBV5-1; CDR3 DNA: TGCGCCAGCAGCTTCAGCGCGACAGGGAGGGTAGGCGACTATGGCTACACCTTC; CDR3 protein: CASSFSATGRVGDYGYTF
D gene: TRBD1; J gene: TRBJ1-1; clone size: NA; V gene: TRBV29-1; CDR3 DNA: TGCAGCGGATACAGGGGTGTCACCACTGAAGCTTTCTTT; CDR3 protein: CSGYRGVTTEAFF
D gene: TRBD1; J gene: TRBJ2-3; clone size: NA; V gene: TRBV7-7; CDR3 DNA: TGTGCTAGCAGCTTCAGTGGCCGGGACAGGGGCCCAGATACGCAGTATTTT; CDR3 protein: CASSFSGRDRGPDTQYF
D gene: NA; J gene: TRBJ2-1; clone size: few; V gene: TRBV5-1; CDR3 DNA: TGCGCCAGCAGCTTCGGCAGGGGCTCCTACAATGAGCAGTTCTTC; CDR3 protein: CASSFGRGSYNEQFF
D gene: NA; J gene: TRBJ1-5; clone size: NA; V gene: TRBV6-4; CDR3 DNA: TGTGCCAGCAGTCCCCTACAGCCCCAGCATTTT; CDR3 protein: CASSPLQPQHF
D gene: NA; J gene: TRBJ1-5; clone size: NA; V gene: TRBV30; CDR3 DNA: TGTGCCTGGAGTGTAGAGGAATCACAGCCCCAGCATTTT; CDR3 protein: CAWSVEESQPQHF
D gene: NA; J gene: TRBJ2-6; clone size: NA; V gene: TRBV29-1; CDR3 DNA: TGCAGCGTTGAAGAAGGTGACAGGTCTATCTCTGGGGCCAACGTCCTGACTTTC; CDR3 protein: CSVEEGDRSISGANVLTF
D gene: NA; J gene: TRBJ1-2; clone size: many; V gene: TRBV29-1; CDR3 DNA: TGCAGCGTCCAAACAGATTTGCACTATGGCTACACCTTC; CDR3 protein: CSVQTDLHYGYTF
D gene: TRBD2; J gene: TRBJ2-1; clone size: NA; V gene: TRBV20-1; CDR3 DNA: TGCACCGCGATCCCCGGGACTAGTGGGCTGATTGAGCAGTTCTTC; CDR3 protein: CTAIPGTSGLIEQFF
D gene: NA; J gene: TRBJ1-6; clone size: NA; V gene: TRBV7-9; CDR3 DNA: TGTGCCAGCAGCTTAGGCTCCGGGACTCGAAATTCACCCCTCCACTTT; CDR3 protein: CASSLGSGTRNSPLHF
D gene: NA; J gene: TRBJ1-1; clone size: NA; V gene: TRBV6-1; CDR3 DNA: TGTGCCAGTTCTTCCAACGAGGGGACTGAAGCTTTCTTT; CDR3 protein: CASSSNEGTEAFF
D gene: TRBD1; J gene: TRBJ2-3; clone size: few; V gene: TRBV7-8; CDR3 DNA: TGTGCCAGCAGCATAACCGGGACAGCCACAGATACGCAGTATTTT; CDR3 protein: CASSITGTATDTQYF
D gene: NA; J gene: TRBJ2-1; clone size: many; V gene: TRBV4-1; CDR3 DNA: TGCGCCAGCAGCCCCATATTAGGGCCCAATGAGCAGTTCTTC; CDR3 protein: CASSPILGPNEQFF
D gene: NA; J gene: TRBJ2-7; clone size: many; V gene: TRBV20-1; CDR3 DNA: TGCAGTGCTAGAGATCAAGGGGCCCGAGAGCAGTACTTC; CDR3 protein: CSARDQGAREQYF
D gene: TRBD2; J gene: TRBJ2-1; clone size: NA; V gene: TRBV19; CDR3 DNA: TGTGCCAGTAGTAAAGAGCGGGGGGGCAGCTACAATGAGCAGTTCTTC; CDR3 protein: CASSKERGGSYNEQFF
D gene: NA; J gene: TRBJ2-6; clone size: few; V gene: TRBV12-3/TRBV12-4; CDR3 DNA: TGTGCCAGCAGTCTCCCCTCGAGTGGGGCCAACGTCCTGACTTTC; CDR3 protein: CASSLPSSGANVLTF
D gene: TRBD1; J gene: TRBJ1-2; clone size: NA; V gene: TRBV5-5; CDR3 DNA: TGTGCCAGCAGGGCGACAGGGCCTAACTATGGCTACACCTTC; CDR3 protein: CASRATGPNYGYTF
D gene: NA; J gene: TRBJ2-7; clone size: few; V gene: TRBV18; CDR3 DNA: TGTGCCAGCTCACCCAGAGCGGACCAGAACGGCCACGAGCAGTACTTC; CDR3 protein: CASSPRADQNGHEQYF
D gene: NA; J gene: TRBJ2-2; clone size: NA; V gene: TRBV5-6; CDR3 DNA: TGTGCCAGCAGCTCTACGACAGGCACCGGGGAGCTGTTTTTT; CDR3 protein: CASSSTTGTGELFF
D gene: NA; J gene: TRBJ2-1; clone size: few; V gene: TRBV19; CDR3 DNA: TGTGCCAGTAGTATAGAAATTGGGGTTGTTCCCTACAATGAGCAGTTCTTC; CDR3 protein: CASSIEIGVVPYNEQFF
D gene: NA; J gene: TRBJ2-7; clone size: NA; V gene: TRBV20-1; CDR3 DNA: TGCAGTGTAGGGGCTAGCTCCTACGAGCAGTACTTC; CDR3 protein: CSVGASSYEQYF
D gene: NA; J gene: TRBJ2-1; clone size: NA; V gene: TRBV20-1; CDR3 DNA: TGCAGTGCTAGAGTGGTTCAGGGGCCCTATGAGCAGTTCTTC; CDR3 protein: CSARVVQGPYEQFF
D gene: NA; J gene: TRBJ1-1; clone size: few; V gene: TRBV7-9; CDR3 DNA: TGTGCCAGCAGTCTCGACCTACAGGGTCACACTGAAGCTTTCTTT; CDR3 protein: CASSLDLQGHTEAFF
D gene: TRBD2; J gene: TRBJ2-1; clone size: many; V gene: TRBV10-1; CDR3 DNA: TGCGCCAGCAGTGAAGGTAGCGGGGATAATGAGCAGTTCTTC; CDR3 protein: CASSEGSGDNEQFF
D gene: TRBD2; J gene: TRBJ2-2; clone size: NA; V gene: TRBV7-2; CDR3 DNA: TGTGCCAGCAGCAGTAGCGGGGGGGTTACCGGGGAGCTGTTTTTT; CDR3 protein: CASSSSGGVTGELFF
D gene: TRBD1; J gene: TRBJ2-2; clone size: few; V gene: TRBV12-3/TRBV12-4; CDR3 DNA: TGTGCCAGCACCTCGGACAGGGGAGCCGGGGAGCTGTTTTTT; CDR3 protein: CASTSDRGAGELFF
D gene: TRBD1; J gene: TRBJ2-6; clone size: NA; V gene: TRBV27; CDR3 DNA: TGTGCCAGCAGTTCAGGGGGCCGGATCTCTGGGGCCAACGTCCTGACTTTC; CDR3 protein: CASSSGGRISGANVLTF
D gene: NA; J gene: TRBJ2-1; clone size: few; V gene: TRBV20-1; CDR3 DNA: TGCAGTGCTAGACCCTCAGCTGGGGGTAACGTTTACAATGAGCAGTTCTTC; CDR3 protein: CSARPSAGGNVYNEQFF
D gene: TRBD1; J gene: TRBJ2-5; clone size: few; V gene: TRBV18; CDR3 DNA: TGTGCCAGCTCACCACCGACAGGGAGAGAAAGTAGGGAGACCCAGTACTTC; CDR3 protein: CASSPPTGRESRETQYF
D gene: NA; J gene: TRBJ1-4; clone size: NA; V gene: TRBV20-1; CDR3 DNA: TGCAGTGGCGAATGGGTTGGGGGAGAAGAAAAACTGTTTTTT; CDR3 protein: CSGEWVGGEEKLFF
D gene: NA; J gene: TRBJ2-7; clone size: few; V gene: TRBV7-2; CDR3 DNA: TGTGCCAGCAGCCCCTCTAGCCGGACCTACGAGCAGTACTTC; CDR3 protein: CASSPSSRTYEQYF
D gene: TRBD1; J gene: TRBJ1-6; clone size: NA; V gene: TRBV12-3/TRBV12-4; CDR3 DNA: TGTGCCAGCAGTTCCCCCGGAGCAGGGGGCCTTGGTTCACCCCTCCACTTT; CDR3 protein: CASSSPGAGGLGSPLHF
D gene: NA; J gene: TRBJ2-5; clone size: few; V gene: TRBV11-2; CDR3 DNA: TGTGCCAGCAGCCCAGGCTCCGCGAGTGGGATGTTAGAGACCCAGTACTTC; CDR3 protein: CASSPGSASGMLETQYF